The source of this T cell receptor beta chain is a study of blood T cell repertoires in COVID-19. Background on the study: The cDNA or gDNA used as material had been derived from T cells, B-cell-depleted T cells, or PBMCs.

The V gene's germline CDR1 is SGHNT and CDR2 YYREEE (reference sequence). This CDR3 has 16 amino acids. Germline trimming cut 4 bases from V and 4 bases from J; bases unmatched to any gene: 12. Authors' data handling: Nucleated cell counts were estimated from reference gene primer amplification. Using immunoSEQ multiplex PCR, the repertoire was profiled, and TCRdb retains in-frame clones only, with some absent. V, J and clone size are taken as reported in that table, and D and trimming were inferred from the DNA itself. The sample includes over 45,000 clones, around 93% of them seen just once. The V gene is TRBV5-4, the J gene TRBJ1-2; 8 nucleotides align to TRBD1. The clonotype originates from a woman aged 60 to 75 with active or convalescent COVID-19. The sample consisted of peripheral blood. CDR3 DNA sequence: TGTGCCAGCAGCCAGAGAGGACAGGGATCGAGCTATGGCTACACCTTC. Translating gives CASSQRGQGSSYGYTF.